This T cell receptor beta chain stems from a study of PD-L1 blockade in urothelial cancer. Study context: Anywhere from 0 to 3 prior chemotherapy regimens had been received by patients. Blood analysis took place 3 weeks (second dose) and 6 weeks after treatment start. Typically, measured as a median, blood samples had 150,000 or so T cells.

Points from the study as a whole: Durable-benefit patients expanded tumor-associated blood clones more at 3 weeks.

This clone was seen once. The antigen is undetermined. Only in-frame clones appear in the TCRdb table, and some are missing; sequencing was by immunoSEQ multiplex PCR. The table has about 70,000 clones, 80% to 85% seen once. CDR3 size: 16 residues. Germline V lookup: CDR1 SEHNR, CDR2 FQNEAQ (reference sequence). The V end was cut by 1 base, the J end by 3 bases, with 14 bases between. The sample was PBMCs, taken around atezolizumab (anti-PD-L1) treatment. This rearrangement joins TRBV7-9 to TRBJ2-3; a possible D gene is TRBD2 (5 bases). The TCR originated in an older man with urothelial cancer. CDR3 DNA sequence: TGTGCCAGCAGCTTAGATATAGGGAGTCAAACAGATACGCAGTATTTT. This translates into CASSLDIGSQTDTQYF.